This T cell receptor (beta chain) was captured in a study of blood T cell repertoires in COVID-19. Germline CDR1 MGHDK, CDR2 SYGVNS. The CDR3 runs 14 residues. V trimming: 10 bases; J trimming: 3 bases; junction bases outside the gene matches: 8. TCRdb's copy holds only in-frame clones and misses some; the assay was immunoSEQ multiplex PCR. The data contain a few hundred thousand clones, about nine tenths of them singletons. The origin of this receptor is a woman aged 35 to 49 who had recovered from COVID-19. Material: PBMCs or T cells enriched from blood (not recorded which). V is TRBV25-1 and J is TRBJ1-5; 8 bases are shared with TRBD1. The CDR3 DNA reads TGTGCCAACCTTGGGACAGGTAACAATCAGCCCCAGCATTTT. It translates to CANLGTGNNQPQHF.